This TCR beta chain came from a study of post-analysis software for immune sequencing data. Per the germline V gene, CDR1 is ENHRY and CDR2 is SYGVKD. Trimming took 6 bases from V and 2 from J, leaving 14 bases between them. The CDR3 runs 14 residues. Whole-study findings and limits: In patients, TRBV5-6, TRBV5-1 and TRBV20-1 belonged to five or six TRBV segments found more frequently than in controls.

Presence of unique molecular identifiers characterized the TCR beta cDNA libraries. MiXCR was run by TCRdb on the PCR reads, yielding one entry per CDR3 protein. Among almost 700,000 distinct CDR3 sequences listed, about 60% were seen once. Worth noting for this clonotype: The antigen remains unidentified.

The sequence was collected from a girl aged 2 to 9 with multiple sclerosis. The rearrangement uses TRBV10-3 and TRBJ2-7; the D gene is possibly TRBD1 (6 bases). The sample comprised blood. The chain's CDR3 is CAIRLQGPTYEQYF. CDR3 nucleotides: TGTGCCATCAGGCTACAGGGCCCTACCTACGAGCAGTACTTC.